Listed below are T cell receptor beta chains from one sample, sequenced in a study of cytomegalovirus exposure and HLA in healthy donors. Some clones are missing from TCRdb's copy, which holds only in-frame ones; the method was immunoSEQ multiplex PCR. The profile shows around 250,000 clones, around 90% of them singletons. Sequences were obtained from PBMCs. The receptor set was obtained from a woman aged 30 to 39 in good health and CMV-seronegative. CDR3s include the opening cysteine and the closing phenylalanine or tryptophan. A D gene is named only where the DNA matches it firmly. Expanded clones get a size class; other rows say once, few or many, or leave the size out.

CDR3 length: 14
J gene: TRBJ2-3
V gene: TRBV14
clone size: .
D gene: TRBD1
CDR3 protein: CASSFTGDADTQYF
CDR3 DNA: TGTGCCAGCAGTTTTACAGGGGACGCAGATACGCAGTATTTT

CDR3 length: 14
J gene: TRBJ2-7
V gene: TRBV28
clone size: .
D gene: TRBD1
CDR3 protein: CASSEDREAYEQYF
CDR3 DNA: TGTGCCAGCAGCGAGGACAGGGAGGCCTACGAGCAGTACTTC

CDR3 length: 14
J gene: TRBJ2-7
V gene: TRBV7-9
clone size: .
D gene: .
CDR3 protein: CASSRRTAPYEQYF
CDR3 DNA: TGTGCCAGCAGCAGAAGGACGGCCCCCTACGAGCAGTACTTC

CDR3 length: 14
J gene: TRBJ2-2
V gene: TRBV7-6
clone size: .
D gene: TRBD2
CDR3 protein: CASSFSGLAVELFF
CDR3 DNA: TGTGCCAGCAGCTTTTCGGGACTAGCGGTCGAGCTGTTTTTT

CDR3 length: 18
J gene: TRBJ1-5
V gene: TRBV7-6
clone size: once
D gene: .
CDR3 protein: CASSLESGDTYSNQPQHF
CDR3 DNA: TGTGCCAGCAGCTTAGAGTCAGGCGATACTTATAGCAATCAGCCCCAGCATTTT

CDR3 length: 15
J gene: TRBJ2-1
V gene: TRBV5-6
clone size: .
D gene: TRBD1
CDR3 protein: CASSPPDRGWNEQFF
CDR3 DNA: TGTGCCAGCAGCCCACCGGACAGGGGATGGAATGAGCAGTTCTTC

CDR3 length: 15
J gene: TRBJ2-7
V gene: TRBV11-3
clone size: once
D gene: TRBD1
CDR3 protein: CASSQQGLGSYEQYF
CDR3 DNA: TGTGCCAGCAGTCAACAGGGGCTTGGCTCCTACGAGCAGTACTTC

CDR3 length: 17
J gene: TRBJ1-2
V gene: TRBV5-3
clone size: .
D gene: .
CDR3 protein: CARSLSRDLRANYGYTF
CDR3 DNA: TGTGCCAGAAGCCTAAGTAGGGACCTCAGGGCTAACTATGGCTACACCTTC

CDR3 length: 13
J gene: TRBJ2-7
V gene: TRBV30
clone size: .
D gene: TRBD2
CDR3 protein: CAWSKGSGREQYF
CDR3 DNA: TGTGCCTGGAGTAAGGGTAGCGGGAGGGAGCAGTACTTC

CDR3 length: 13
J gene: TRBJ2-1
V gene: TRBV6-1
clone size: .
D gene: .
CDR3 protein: CASSEAPGTLPFF
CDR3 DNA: TGTGCCAGCAGTGAAGCGCCAGGGACCCTGCCCTTCTTC

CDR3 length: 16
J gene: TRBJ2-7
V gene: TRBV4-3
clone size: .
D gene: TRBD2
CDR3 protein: CASSQDWWEGSYEQYF
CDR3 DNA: TGCGCCAGCAGCCAAGATTGGTGGGAGGGCTCCTACGAGCAGTACTTC

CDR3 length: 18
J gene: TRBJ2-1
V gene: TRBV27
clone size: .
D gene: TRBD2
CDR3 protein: CASSLTIGLAGAVGEQFF
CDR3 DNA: TGTGCCAGCAGTTTGACAATAGGGTTGGCGGGAGCGGTTGGTGAGCAGTTCTTC

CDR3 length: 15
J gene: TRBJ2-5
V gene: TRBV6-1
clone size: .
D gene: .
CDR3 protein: CASSESVGGGETQYF
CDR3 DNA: TGTGCCAGCAGTGAATCGGTGGGAGGGGGAGAGACCCAGTACTTC

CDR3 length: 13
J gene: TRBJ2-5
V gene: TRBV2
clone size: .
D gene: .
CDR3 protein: CASSEDLGKTQYF
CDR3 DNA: TGTGCCAGCAGTGAAGATCTCGGGAAGACCCAGTACTTC